The rows below give T cell receptor beta chains drawn from one sample of a study of cytotoxic CD8 clonotypes in ibrutinib-treated CLL. Profiling relied on immunoSEQ multiplex PCR, and the TCRdb table lists in-frame clones only, not all of them. The data contain about 56,000 clones, around 60% of them singletons. The input for sequencing was PBMCs, taken after 24 months of ibrutinib treatment. The receptors derive from a human donor with chronic lymphocytic leukemia. Each CDR3 is given with its conserved first and last residue. Fields, in order: V gene, clone size, J gene, D gene, CDR3 protein, CDR3 DNA. A D gene is named only where the DNA matches it firmly. Clone sizes are given selectively: once, few, many, or a class where the clone is expanded.

>TRBV29-1|.|TRBJ2-5|TRBD2
CSVSSGRAKTQYF
TGCAGCGTTTCTAGCGGGAGGGCGAAGACCCAGTACTTC
>TRBV2|few|TRBJ1-6|TRBD1
CASSLRDRDSPLHF
TGTGCCAGCAGTCTCCGGGACAGAGATTCACCCCTCCACTTT
>TRBV18|.|TRBJ2-7|.
CASAGLLYEQYF
TGTGCCAGCGCCGGCCTACTCTACGAGCAGTACTTC
>TRBV7-2|.|TRBJ1-5|.
CASSLEPYQPQHF
TGTGCCAGCAGCTTAGAACCGTATCAGCCCCAGCATTTT
>TRBV6-5|many|TRBJ1-1|TRBD1
CASSATGGTEAFF
TGTGCCAGCAGTGCAACAGGGGGCACTGAAGCTTTCTTT
>TRBV10-3|.|TRBJ1-1|.
CAISSPIGRRTEAFF
TGTGCCATCAGTTCCCCGATTGGGCGCCGGACTGAAGCTTTCTTT
>TRBV6-6|.|TRBJ2-3|.
CASWKVGADTQYF
TGTGCCAGCTGGAAAGTTGGAGCAGATACGCAGTATTTT
>TRBV27|.|TRBJ1-2|TRBD1
CASSPQATGVSGYTF
TGTGCCAGCAGTCCGCAGGCGACAGGGGTTAGTGGCTACACCTTC
>TRBV7-9|.|TRBJ1-4|TRBD1
CASSRTGEKLFF
TGTGCCAGCAGCAGGACAGGCGAAAAACTGTTTTTT
>TRBV19|many|TRBJ2-1|.
CASSDDRAPTMRQFF
TGTGCCAGTAGTGACGACAGAGCTCCTACAATGAGACAGTTCTTC
>TRBV19|.|TRBJ2-7|.
CASSALDSYEQYF
TGTGCCAGTAGTGCGCTCGACAGCTACGAGCAGTACTTC
>TRBV5-1|.|TRBJ1-2|.
CASSLDQTGYGYTF
TGCGCCAGCAGCTTGGATCAGACGGGGTATGGCTACACCTTC
>TRBV5-1|.|TRBJ2-7|.
CASSYAAGEQYF
TGCGCCAGCAGCTACGCGGCGGGAGAGCAGTACTTC
>TRBV28|.|TRBJ1-2|.
CASRPPQIDGYTF
TGTGCCAGCAGGCCCCCTCAGATAGACGGCTACACCTTC
>TRBV19|.|TRBJ1-2|.
CASSIGSGRTNYGYTF
TGTGCCAGTAGTATAGGGTCTGGCAGGACCAACTATGGCTACACCTTC
>TRBV7-2|few|TRBJ2-5|.
CASSQIVGGGTQYF
TGTGCCAGCAGCCAAATAGTGGGGGGAGGGACCCAGTACTTC